This T cell receptor (beta chain) is drawn from a study of blood T cell repertoires in COVID-19. As for the study in general: Sample material is recorded as cDNA or gDNA derived from T cells, B-cell-depleted T cells, or PBMCs.

In the original analysis: Amplifying reference gene primers gave estimates of nucleated cell counts. Clones were sequenced by immunoSEQ multiplex PCR, and TCRdb holds only the in-frame ones, with some missing. V and J calls and clone size come straight from that table; D and trimming were deduced from the DNA. The sample includes around 200,000 clones, about four fifths of them seen just once. The sample was peripheral blood. The receptor comes from a middle-aged woman with acute or convalescent COVID-19.

The CDR3 nucleotides are TGTGCCTCCGGGGATCCTAACTATGGCTACACCTTC. Protein sequence: CASGDPNYGYTF. The chain is built from TRBV12-3 or TRBV12-4 and TRBJ1-2; D ambiguous. Deletions cut 11 bases from V and 0 bases from J, with 10 bases between. The CDR3 length is 12 residues.